This TCR beta chain was recorded in a study of cytomegalovirus exposure and HLA in healthy donors. This clone showed up just a few times. Both 60 Vbeta primers and 13 Jbeta primers went into the PCR. Using immunoSEQ multiplex PCR, the repertoire was profiled, and TCRdb retains in-frame clones only, with some absent. The table has approximately 150,000 clones, 63% seen once. Germline values: CDR1 SGHRS, CDR2 YFSETQ. V lost 3 bases to trimming and J lost 5 bases; unmatched junction nucleotides: 5. This CDR3 has 14 amino acids. The specimen sequenced was PBMCs. This sequence joins TRBV5-1 and TRBJ2-5; 9 bases fit TRBD1. The clonotype originates from a woman aged 55 to 70 in good health and CMV-seropositive. This CDR3 reads CASSYIDRGETQYF. The CDR3 nucleotides read TGCGCCAGCAGCTACATAGACAGGGGGGAGACCCAGTACTTC.